This entry is about one T cell receptor beta chain. Its matching antigen is unknown. The data were taken from a study of persistence of HIV-infected CD4 T cells. Lysates of CMV-infected fibroblasts at approximately 9.6 ug/mL stimulated these cells. Sorting selected CD4+ T cells upregulating both CD40 ligand and CD69. This was the immunoSEQ version 4 assay in survey mode. Sequencing used immunoSEQ multiplex PCR; TCRdb keeps in-frame clones, though not all of them. The sample consists of more than 10,000 clones, approximately 75% of them appearing once. This CDR3 has 15 residues. The germline V gene encodes CDR1 ENHRY and CDR2 SYGVKD. Trimming removed 3 bases from V and 0 bases from J, with 12 bases in between.

The receptor comes from an adult man with HIV who was CMV-seropositive. The chain links TRBV10-3 to TRBJ2-7; possibly TRBD1 or TRBD2 for D (7 bases each). The sample here was CD4+ T cells sorted from PBMCs after approximately 19-hour stimulation, taken from a patient who received antiretroviral therapy. The CDR3 protein is CAISEAGQLSYEQYF. CDR3 in DNA: TGTGCCATCAGTGAAGCGGGACAGCTCTCCTACGAGCAGTACTTC.